Presented here are 25 T cell receptor beta chains from one specimen sequenced in a study of CD8 T cells in seronegative destructive rheumatoid arthritis. Some clones are missing from TCRdb's copy, which holds only in-frame ones; the method was immunoSEQ multiplex PCR. The sample comprises more than 10,000 clones, under 85% of which are singletons, and 27% rests with the top ten. The sequencing input was CD8+ T cells from blood. The receptors were gathered from a woman aged 30 to 49 with seronegative destructive rheumatoid arthritis.

Only one count was recorded for this clone. The CDR3 bases are TGTGCCAGCAGCCCGCAGGGGATGGGAGACTATGGCTACACCTTC. Translated, it gives CASSPQGMGDYGYTF. The gene calls are TRBV27 and TRBJ1-2; TRBD1 might be the D (6 bases). With 6 bases removed from V and 3 bases from J, the gap between germline ends came to 17 bases. The CDR3 consists of 15 residues. Germline-derived CDR1 and CDR2 are MNHEY and SMNVEV (reference sequence).

This rearrangement joins TRBV6-6 to TRBJ1-1; D perhaps matches TRBD1 (5 bases). Germline CDR1 and CDR2: MNHNY and SVGAGI (reference sequence). V lost 7 bases and J lost 3, with 6 bases in between. CDR3 length equals 11 residues. CDR3 in amino acids: CASTGDTEAFF. CDR3 coding DNA: TGTGCCAGCACGGGGGACACTGAAGCTTTCTTT.

V usage is TRBV7-9 and J usage is TRBJ1-1, with a weak D call TRBD1 (5 bases). V lost 1 base to trimming and J lost 4 bases, with 10 bases between them. The germline V gene encodes CDR1 SEHNR and CDR2 FQNEAQ (reference sequence). The length of the CDR3 is 14 residues. The CDR3 is CASSLGPGGTEAFF. The CDR3 region has the DNA TGTGCCAGCAGCTTAGGCCCGGGGGGCACTGAAGCTTTCTTT. The entire variable domain, with the rest obtained from reference TRBV7-9 and TRBJ1-1, is as follows: DTGVSQNPRHKITKRGQNVTFRCDPISEHNRLYWYRQTLGQGPEFLTYFQNEAQLEKSRLLSDRFSAERPKGSFSTLEIQRTEQGDSAMYLCASSLGPGGTEAFFGQGTRLTVV.

The rearrangement uses TRBV28 and TRBJ2-2, with 12 bases lining up with TRBD1. CDR1 MDHEN and CDR2 SYDVKM come from the germline V gene. V was pared by 6 bases and J by 4 bases, with 21 bases of the junction left unmatched. The CDR3 spans 21 residues. For the CDR3, the DNA is TGTGCCAGCAGGATCACTATCTCCCGGGACAGGGGGCGTCGGATCACCGGGGAGCTGTTTTTT. It codes for CASRITISRDRGRRITGELFF.

The chain employs TRBV4-1 and TRBJ1-1; D not certain. The V end was cut by 4 bases, the J end by 2 bases, with 14 bases between. CDR1 is MGHRA, CDR2 YSYEKL, per germline. This CDR3 comprises 15 residues. Written as DNA, the CDR3 is TGCGCCAGCAGCCCTACACGGAGTACAAACACTGAAGCTTTCTTT. Amino acid sequence: CASSPTRSTNTEAFF.

The gene calls are TRBV7-3 and TRBJ2-2; a weak D match, TRBD1 (7 bases). Trimming shortened V by 5 bases and J by 5 bases, and 18 bases separated the two germline ends. The CDR3 consists of 16 residues. Germline loops: CDR1 SGHTA, CDR2 FQGTGA. CDR3 bases: TGTGCCAGCAGCCCGGATGGGCAGGGGGGAACCGGGGAGCTGTTTTTT. Translated, it gives CASSPDGQGGTGELFF.

The chain combines TRBV27 with TRBJ1-5; D call uncertain. Germline lookup yields CDR1 MNHEY and CDR2 SMNVEV (reference sequence). Between the trimmed V and J ends, which lost 3 bases and 7 bases, there was a span of 13 bases. CDR3 size: 14 residues. The CDR3 protein is CASSFEGATQPQHF. CDR3 sequence (DNA): TGTGCCAGCAGTTTTGAGGGTGCGACGCAGCCCCAGCATTTT.

V and J are TRBV15 and TRBJ2-7, with 11 bases matching TRBD2. The trim removed 8 bases at V and 6 bases at J, leaving 6 bases unmatched. The CDR3 contains 13 residues. The germline V gene encodes CDR1 LNHNV and CDR2 YYDKDF (reference sequence). The CDR3, as DNA: TGTGCCACCTCAACTAGCGGGGGCTTCGAGCAGTACTTC. It specifies CATSTSGGFEQYF. Variable domain in full (rest from reference TRBV15 and TRBJ2-7): DAMVIQNPRYQVTQFGKPVTLSCSQTLNHNVMYWYQQKSSQAPKLLFHYYDKDFNNEADTPDNFQSRRPNTSFCFLDIRSPGLGDTAMYLCATSTSGGFEQYFGPGTRLTVT.

This clone was observed a few times. The rearrangement links TRBV4-1 to TRBJ2-7; possibly TRBD1 for D (5 bases). From germline, CDR1 is MGHRA and CDR2 YSYEKL. Trimming stripped 1 base from V and 2 bases from J, with 12 bases between. This CDR3 region has 15 residues. CDR3 DNA sequence: TGCGCCAGCAGCCAAGGGTCGACAGTGGCCTACGAGCAGTACTTC. Amino acid sequence: CASSQGSTVAYEQYF.

This clone appeared a single time. The J gene is TRBJ2-1, the V gene TRBV5-5; 8 nucleotides align to TRBD1. Germline-derived CDR1 and CDR2 are SGHKS and YYEKEE (reference sequence). The junction had 2 bases not matched to a gene; V was cut back by 2 bases and J by 4 bases. This CDR3 comprises 14 residues. The CDR3 bases are TGTGCCAGCAGCTTACGACAGGGGTACAATGAGCAGTTCTTC. Translated: CASSLRQGYNEQFF.

The chain carries TRBV4-1 and TRBJ1-2, with 10 bases identical to TRBD1. The CDR3 totals 18 residues. CDR1 is MGHRA and CDR2 is YSYEKL in the germline V gene. Trimming removed 0 bases from V and 4 bases from J; junction bases left unmatched: 11. CDR3 coding DNA: TGCGCCAGCAGCCAAGACCGATGGACAGGGGGTAGGAGCTATGGCTACACCTTC. Residues: CASSQDRWTGGRSYGYTF.

This sequence joins TRBV7-9 and TRBJ2-1, with a weak D call TRBD2 (7 bases). Germline CDR1 SEHNR, CDR2 FQNEAQ (reference sequence). The CDR3 runs to 13 residues. The V and J ends lost 6 bases and 7 bases respectively, with 13 bases between them. The CDR3, as DNA: TGTGCCAGCAGTACGGGGGGCGGGAATGAGCAGTTCTTC. This gives the protein CASSTGGGNEQFF.

There are a few counts of this clone. The chain recombines TRBV28 with TRBJ2-7, with TRBD1 matching 10 bases. CDR3 length: 18 amino acids. Trimming took 4 bases from V and 2 from J; bases not matched to a gene: 14. CDR1 and CDR2 (germline): MDHEN, SYDVKM. DNA for the CDR3: TGTGCCAGCAGTTCTCGGACAGGGGGTGTGCTCGGGACCTACGAGCAGTACTTC. Protein product: CASSSRTGGVLGTYEQYF.

This clone showed up just once. The chain has TRBV28 and TRBJ1-1; perhaps TRBD1 as D (5 bases). Trimming took 6 bases from V and 4 from J, leaving 15 bases between them. The CDR3 is 14 residues long. Germline V gene lookup returns CDR1 MDHEN and CDR2 SYDVKM. The CDR3, as DNA: TGTGCCAGCAGCTACCCTAACGGGGGCACTGAAGCTTTCTTT. This codes for CASSYPNGGTEAFF.

The rearrangement uses TRBV6-5 and TRBJ1-2, with D unresolved. CDR1 is MNHEY and CDR2 is SVGAGI in the germline V gene. Trimming took 3 bases from V and 8 from J, leaving 13 bases between them. The length of the CDR3 is 13 residues. CDR3 sequence: CASSYQWFGGYTF. In DNA, the CDR3 is TGTGCCAGCAGTTATCAATGGTTCGGGGGCTACACCTTC.

The chain recombines TRBV11-2 with TRBJ1-6; possibly TRBD1 for D (6 bases). Trimming stripped 4 bases from V and 8 bases from J, with 15 bases between. CDR3 length equals 15 residues. Germline-derived CDR1 and CDR2 are SGHAT and FQNNGV. The CDR3 region is CASSSNREGDSPLHF. CDR3 DNA: TGTGCCAGCAGCTCTAACAGGGAGGGGGATTCACCCCTCCACTTT.

CDR3 DNA: TGCGCCAGCAGCCAAGGGGCAAGGCGGGTCACTGAAGCTTTCTTT. Translation gives CASSQGARRVTEAFF. The chain has TRBV4-1 and TRBJ1-1; the D is unclear. Germline CDR1 is MGHRA and CDR2 is YSYEKL. The CDR3 has 15 residues. V dropped 1 base and J dropped 4 bases, with 13 bases sitting between them.

J is TRBJ2-3 and V is TRBV4-1, with D perhaps matching TRBD1 (6 bases). Per germline, CDR1 MGHRA and CDR2 YSYEKL. CDR3 length: 17 amino acids. Deletions cut 8 bases from V and 3 bases from J, with 24 bases between. The CDR3 region has the DNA TGCGCCAGCGCCCTTAGGGCGCAGGGGAGTTGGACAGATACGCAGTATTTT. Translated, it gives CASALRAQGSWTDTQYF.

This chain links TRBV15 with TRBJ2-7; 10 bases fit TRBD1. The CDR3 sequence is 15 residues long. Losses at the gene ends were 2 bases for V and 6 bases for J; bases not matched to a gene: 7. Germline assignment: CDR1 LNHNV and CDR2 YYDKDF (reference sequence). The CDR3 coding sequence is TGTGCCACCAGCAGAAGCGGGACAGGGGATAGCGAGCAGTACTTC. Residues: CATSRSGTGDSEQYF.

This sequence joins TRBV18 and TRBJ2-7; D is unresolved. V dropped 0 bases and J dropped 2 bases, with 8 bases sitting between them. This CDR3 has 14 amino acids. Per germline, CDR1 KGHSH and CDR2 LQKENI. The CDR3 nucleotides read TGTGCCAGCTCACCACCGGGCTTTCCCTACGAGCAGTACGTC. Its protein is CASSPPGFPYEQYV.

In the case of this clone: This CDR3 is also generated by other DNA sequences in the sample. The J gene is TRBJ1-2, the V gene TRBV6-1, with D perhaps matching TRBD1 (5 bases). Germline V gene lookup returns CDR1 MNHNS and CDR2 SASEGT. The CDR3 is 16 residues long. Trimming left V 3 bases short and J 2 bases short, with 16 bases between. CDR3 DNA: TGTGCCAGCAGTGATATCTGGTCAGCAGGGAACTATGGCTACACCTTC. Protein sequence: CASSDIWSAGNYGYTF.

The chain recombines TRBV7-3 with TRBJ2-5, with a tentative D call TRBD2 (7 bases). The CDR3 totals 15 residues. V was trimmed by 4 bases and J by 4 bases, leaving 16 bases between them. Germline CDR1 and CDR2: SGHTA and FQGTGA. The CDR3 is CASSWGGSSGETQYF. CDR3 bases: TGTGCCAGCAGCTGGGGGGGCTCGTCGGGAGAGACCCAGTACTTC.

This chain uses TRBV28 with TRBJ1-4; no definite D call. Germline V gene data show CDR1 as MDHEN and CDR2 as SYDVKM. The CDR3 runs 14 residues. Trimming cost V 3 bases and J 7 bases, with 12 bases left between them. This chain's CDR3 is CASSFGRLPEKLFF. The CDR3 nucleotides read TGTGCCAGCAGTTTCGGTAGACTGCCTGAAAAACTGTTTTTT.

The count of this clone is one. The chain links TRBV19 to TRBJ1-5; TRBD1 matches at 10 bases. The germline V gene encodes CDR1 LNHDA and CDR2 SQIVND (reference sequence). The CDR3 is made up of 15 amino acids. With V trimmed by 8 bases and J by 5 bases, 9 bases remained unmatched. The chain's CDR3 is CASGTGARYHQPQHF. DNA for the CDR3: TGTGCCAGTGGGACAGGGGCCAGGTACCATCAGCCCCAGCATTTT.

This rearrangement joins TRBV5-6 to TRBJ2-1; no clear D. The CDR3 is made up of 13 amino acids. CDR1 and CDR2 from the germline V gene are SGHDT and YYEEEE. V shed 0 bases and J shed 8 bases, with 9 bases lying between them. The CDR3, as DNA: TGTGCCAGCAGCTTGGATGTAGTCGATGAGCAGTTCTTC. Residues: CASSLDVVDEQFF.